This TCR beta chain derives from a study of metastatic and nonmetastatic thyroid tumors. Study-wide context: Comparative analysis of repertoires was undertaken across blood and tumor or nodule tissue obtained from malignant and benign thyroid patients.

The CDR3 extends over 15 amino acids. In germline, CDR1 is SGHRS, CDR2 YFSETQ. No patient received treatment before thyroid surgery. Note on this clone: A read error may produce the germline difference seen at one junction end.

TCRdb re-analyzed the PCR reads using MiXCR. The sample consists of about 26,000 clones, about 26% of them appearing once. Sequencing input: blood. This receptor was taken from a female donor with papillary thyroid cancer or a benign thyroid nodule (not recorded which). Some clones in this sample may be carry-over from other donors' samples. The chain recombines TRBV5-1 with TRBJ2-5; 7 bases agree with TRBD2. The CDR3 DNA reads TGCGCCAGCATCTTGGGCGGGAGTTCAAAAGAGACCCAATACTTC. This translates into CASILGGSSKETQYF.